What follows are 32 T cell receptor beta chains derived from one specimen sequenced in a study of shared clonotypes between healthy human individuals. Sequenced by immunoSEQ multiplex PCR; TCRdb stores in-frame clones only, minus some. The sample holds 2 million to 2.5 million clones, 95% seen once. Material for sequencing was naive CD4+ T cells sorted from blood. Subset specified: CD45RA+ positively selected. These receptor sequences come from a man younger than 35 in good health.

This clone was detected only once. The chain couples TRBV13 to TRBJ2-7; tentatively, D is TRBD2 (6 bases). The ends were cut back, 5 bases at V and 0 bases at J, with 14 bases in the middle. CDR1 and CDR2 from the germline V gene are PRHDT and FYEKMQ (reference sequence). The CDR3 covers 15 residues. The DNA of the CDR3 is TGTGCCAGCAGCCCAGGGAGCGGGCACTCCTACGAGCAGTACTTC. Amino acids: CASSPGSGHSYEQYF.

The chain combines TRBV19 with TRBJ2-1; 10 nucleotides align to TRBD2. CDR1 and CDR2 (germline): LNHDA, SQIVND (reference sequence). The CDR3 sequence is 15 residues long. The J segment lost 2 bases and the V segment lost 7 bases, leaving 5 bases of the junction unmatched. CDR3 DNA sequence: TGTGCCAGTACCAGGACTAGCGGTACCTACAATGAGCAGTTCTTC. It codes for CASTRTSGTYNEQFF.

CDR3 nucleotide sequence: TGCGCCAGCAGCCAAGCCCCCCTGCAGGGGAAGGGCTCTGGAAACACCATATATTTT. Amino acid sequence: CASSQAPLQGKGSGNTIYF. The chain is built from TRBV4-1 and TRBJ1-3; tentatively, D is TRBD1 (6 bases). Trimming removed 1 base at V and 0 bases at J, with 19 bases between. CDR3 length equals 19 residues. Per germline, CDR1 MGHRA and CDR2 YSYEKL.

The CDR3 spells CASSLDRSKYF. In DNA, the CDR3 is TGCGCCAGCAGCCTGGACAGGTCCAAGTACTTC. The V call is TRBV5-1, the J call TRBJ2-5; 7 bases are a match to TRBD1. The CDR3 consists of 11 residues. The V gene's germline CDR1 is SGHRS and CDR2 YFSETQ. With V trimmed by 4 bases and J by 12 bases, 6 bases remained unmatched.

The chain has TRBV29-1 and TRBJ1-1, with D perhaps TRBD1 (5 bases). CDR1 is SQVTM, CDR2 ANQGSEA, per germline. CDR3 length: 12 amino acids. V was shortened by 7 bases and J by 3 bases, with 12 bases between the two germline ends. The CDR3 is CSARESDTEAFF. The CDR3 DNA is TGCAGCGCCAGGGAGAGCGACACTGAAGCTTTCTTT.

This sequence joins TRBV30 and TRBJ1-5; D may be TRBD1 (6 bases). The CDR3 spans 14 residues. Looked up from germline, CDR1 is GTSNPN and CDR2 is SVGIG (reference sequence). V was trimmed by 5 bases and J by 2 bases, leaving 13 bases between them. Written as DNA, the CDR3 is TGTGCCTGGGGGGAACAGGGTGGCAATCAGCCCCAGCATTTT. This sequence encodes CAWGEQGGNQPQHF.

The V and J genes are TRBV19 and TRBJ2-5; perhaps TRBD2 as D (5 bases). Germline CDR1 reads LNHDA; CDR2 reads SQIVND (reference sequence). Trimming stripped 3 bases from V and 5 bases from J, with 10 bases between. The CDR3 length is 13 residues. The CDR3 spells CASSIPGYETQYF. CDR3 in DNA: TGTGCCAGTAGTATCCCGGGATATGAGACCCAGTACTTC.

This rearrangement joins TRBV2 to TRBJ2-1; 9 positions match TRBD2. Germline assignment: CDR1 SNHLY and CDR2 FYNNEI. With 7 bases clipped from V and 5 bases from J, the junction kept 6 bases outside the gene matches. This CDR3 is built from 14 residues. This chain's CDR3 is CASTLAGGNNEQFF. In nucleotides, the CDR3 is TGTGCCAGCACCCTGGCGGGAGGGAACAATGAGCAGTTCTTC.

J is TRBJ2-3 and V is TRBV5-1; D might be TRBD1 or TRBD2, each matching 5 bases. CDR1 is SGHRS and CDR2 is YFSETQ in the germline V gene. There are 16 residues in the CDR3. V gave up 3 bases and J gave up 0 bases, with 14 bases separating them. The CDR3 is CASSSLRGLSTDTQYF. CDR3 nucleotides: TGCGCCAGCAGCTCCTTGAGGGGTCTGAGCACAGATACGCAGTATTTT.

The J gene is TRBJ1-1, the V gene TRBV7-2; D remains ambiguous. The CDR3 contains 13 residues. V shed 1 base and J shed 4 bases, with 7 bases lying between them. Per germline, CDR1 SGHTA and CDR2 FQGNSA. Written as DNA, the CDR3 is TGTGCCAGCAGCTTAGAGGGCTTCACTGAAGCTTTCTTT. This sequence encodes CASSLEGFTEAFF.

V and J are TRBV28 and TRBJ1-6, with D perhaps TRBD1 (5 bases). Germline CDR1 is MDHEN and CDR2 is SYDVKM. CDR3 length: 13 amino acids. V was shortened by 3 bases and J by 10 bases, with 10 bases between the two germline ends. CDR3 in DNA: TGTGCCAGCAGTTTGGGGGGTTACTCACCCCTCCACTTT. Translation: CASSLGGYSPLHF.

The V gene is TRBV7-2, the J gene TRBJ1-4; the match to TRBD1 covers 12 bases. This CDR3 comprises 14 residues. CDR1 SGHTA and CDR2 FQGNSA come from the germline V gene. V dropped 5 bases and J dropped 13; count of bases not matched to a gene: 8. This chain's CDR3 is CASSPGQGAGRLFF. The CDR3 DNA is TGTGCCAGCAGCCCGGGACAGGGGGCGGGTCGACTGTTTTTT.

The V and J genes are TRBV7-2 and TRBJ2-1; D perhaps matches TRBD2 (5 bases). Between the trimmed V and J ends, which lost 2 bases and 5 bases, there was a span of 13 bases. The CDR3 is 15 residues long. Germline V CDR1 and CDR2: SGHTA, FQGNSA. The CDR3 loop is CASSLRVEGDNEQFF. The CDR3 DNA is TGTGCCAGCAGCTTACGGGTAGAGGGAGACAATGAGCAGTTCTTC.

The gene calls are TRBV5-6 and TRBJ1-5; no firm D call. Germline V gives CDR1 SGHDT, CDR2 YYEEEE. CDR3 length: 14 amino acids. Trimming pared 5 bases from V and 4 bases from J, leaving 13 bases between. CDR3 coding DNA: TGTGCCAGCAGTTTGCTTTTGGGTAATCAGCCCCAGCATTTT. Translating it yields CASSLLLGNQPQHF.

About this clone itself: This CDR3 is also generated by other DNA sequences in the sample. The chain combines TRBV6-6 with TRBJ2-3; 9 bases fit TRBD1. From germline, CDR1 is MNHNY and CDR2 SVGAGI (reference sequence). J gave up 3 bases and V 2 bases, and 0 bases lay outside the gene matches. This CDR3 contains 14 residues. CDR3 sequence reads: CASSYGQGTDTQYF. The CDR3 coding sequence is TGTGCCAGCAGTTACGGACAGGGGACAGATACGCAGTATTTT.

This chain joins TRBV5-1 and TRBJ2-2, with D perhaps matching TRBD2 (5 bases). In germline, CDR1 is SGHRS, CDR2 YFSETQ. Trimming removed 1 base at V and 0 bases at J, with 10 bases between. The CDR3 length is 16 residues. This CDR3 is CASSLSLGANTGELFF. CDR3 DNA sequence: TGCGCCAGCAGCTTGTCCCTCGGGGCGAACACCGGGGAGCTGTTTTTT.

The chain carries TRBV27 and TRBJ1-2, with D maybe TRBD1 (6 bases). V was clipped by 0 bases and J by 8 bases, with 13 bases between them. The CDR3 extends over 14 amino acids. Germline V gene data show CDR1 as MNHEY and CDR2 as SMNVEV (reference sequence). The CDR3 DNA reads TGTGCCAGCAGTTTATCTTCCAGGGGACGGGGCTACACCTTC. As protein: CASSLSSRGRGYTF.

The chain carries TRBV5-1 and TRBJ2-1, with 9 bases identical to TRBD1. In germline, CDR1 is SGHRS, CDR2 YFSETQ. This CDR3 region has 16 residues. V lost 2 bases and J lost 4; bases outside the gene matches: 7. CDR3 in DNA: TGCGCCAGCAGCTTTATAAGGGGACAGGGTTACAATGAGCAGTTCTTC. This encodes CASSFIRGQGYNEQFF.

The rearrangement links TRBV15 to TRBJ2-7; D gene ambiguous. The germline V and J ends were trimmed by 5 bases and 2 bases, with 13 bases remaining between them. The CDR3 contains 14 residues. Germline CDR1 and CDR2: LNHNV and YYDKDF (reference sequence). The CDR3 sequence is CATSAPPETYEQYF. The CDR3 DNA reads as TGTGCCACCAGCGCCCCCCCAGAGACCTACGAGCAGTACTTC.

The genes are TRBV4-3 and TRBJ1-3; D uncertain. V lost 0 bases, J lost 2 bases, and 5 bases lay in between. The CDR3 consists of 14 residues. CDR1 and CDR2 from the germline V gene are LGHNA and YSLEER. In nucleotides, the CDR3 is TGCGCCAGCAGCCAAGATTACCCTGGAAACACCATATATTTT. Amino acids: CASSQDYPGNTIYF.

This sequence joins TRBV19 and TRBJ1-5; 9 bases are a match to TRBD1. The germline V gene encodes CDR1 LNHDA and CDR2 SQIVND (reference sequence). This CDR3 is built from 15 residues. Trimming took 10 bases from V and 3 from J; bases not matched to a gene: 10. In DNA form, the CDR3 reads TGTGCCACCCACGGGACAGGGAGTTTCAATCAGCCCCAGCATTTT. This sequence encodes CATHGTGSFNQPQHF.

As for this clone: Other nucleotide sequences from this sample produce the same CDR3. The chain joins TRBV7-2 to TRBJ2-6; D is undetermined. The CDR3 runs 15 residues. V dropped 3 bases and J dropped 2 bases, with 8 bases sitting between them. Looked up from germline, CDR1 is SGHTA and CDR2 is FQGNSA. CDR3 sequence: CASSFSGPGANVLTF. In DNA, the CDR3 is TGTGCCAGCAGCTTCTCCGGTCCTGGGGCCAACGTCCTGACTTTC.

The J gene is TRBJ2-5, the V gene TRBV28; D is uncertain. From germline, CDR1 is MDHEN and CDR2 SYDVKM. The CDR3 covers 15 residues. Trimming removed 1 base at V and 4 bases at J, with 13 bases between. The CDR3 nucleotides are TGTGCCAGCAGTTTATCCGGGCCAGGTTTAGAGACCCAGTACTTC. It specifies CASSLSGPGLETQYF.

The V gene is TRBV7-2, the J gene TRBJ2-7; 7 nucleotides align to TRBD1. Germline V lookup: CDR1 SGHTA, CDR2 FQGNSA. V lost 1 base to trimming and J lost 6 bases; unmatched junction nucleotides: 3. The CDR3 covers 13 residues. The CDR3 protein is CASSLERGPEQYF. In DNA form, the CDR3 reads TGTGCCAGCAGCTTAGAAAGGGGGCCCGAGCAGTACTTC.

J is TRBJ1-5 and V is TRBV10-3; maybe TRBD1 (5 bases). V lost 3 bases to trimming and J lost 3 bases, with 9 bases between them. This CDR3 contains 14 residues. CDR1 and CDR2 from the germline V gene are ENHRY and SYGVKD. DNA of the CDR3: TGTGCCATCAGTGACGGACAAAACAATCAGCCCCAGCATTTT. This encodes CAISDGQNNQPQHF.

This chain uses TRBV5-1 with TRBJ2-5, with no clear D. Trimming stripped 4 bases from V and 0 bases from J, with 13 bases between. Germline V gene sequence: CDR1 SGHRS, CDR2 YFSETQ. The CDR3 sequence is 15 residues long. The CDR3 is CASSLGARHQETQYF. The CDR3 nucleotides are TGCGCCAGCAGCCTCGGTGCCAGACACCAAGAGACCCAGTACTTC. Filled out from reference TRBV5-1 and TRBJ2-5, the complete variable domain reads KAGVTQTPRYLIKTRGQQVTLSCSPISGHRSVSWYQQTPGQGLQFLFEYFSETQRNKGNFPGRFSGRQFSNSRSEMNVSTLELGDSALYLCASSLGARHQETQYFGPGTRLLVL.

The CDR3 loop reads CSVEPGLGVETQYF. CDR3 coding DNA: TGCAGCGTTGAGCCAGGCTTAGGCGTGGAGACCCAGTACTTC. This rearrangement joins TRBV29-1 to TRBJ2-5, with D unclear. V was shortened by 3 bases and J by 5 bases, with 16 bases between the two germline ends. The length of the CDR3 is 14 residues. The V gene's germline CDR1 is SQVTM and CDR2 ANQGSEA.

The CDR3 region is CASSEGLEGGGEQYF. CDR3 sequence (DNA): TGTGCCAGCAGCGAGGGGCTCGAGGGAGGGGGCGAGCAGTACTTC. The chain combines TRBV9 with TRBJ2-7; the D gene is possibly TRBD2 (7 bases). Deletions cut 3 bases from V and 6 bases from J, with 19 bases between. CDR1 is SGDLS and CDR2 is YYNGEE in the germline V gene. This CDR3 comprises 15 residues.

For this clone: This CDR3 is also generated by other DNA sequences in the sample. The rearrangement joins TRBV2 to TRBJ2-7; 12 bases align to TRBD2. Unmatched junction bases numbered 0, after V lost 6 bases and J lost 0 bases. This CDR3 has 14 residues. The germline CDR1 and CDR2 sequences are SNHLY and FYNNEI. CDR3 region: CASRTSGGSYEQYF. As DNA, the CDR3 is TGTGCCAGCAGGACTAGCGGGGGCTCCTACGAGCAGTACTTC.

This chain links TRBV11-2 with TRBJ1-4, with D perhaps matching TRBD1 (6 bases). The CDR3 covers 15 residues. Germline V gene lookup returns CDR1 SGHAT and CDR2 FQNNGV. V was shortened by 2 bases and J by 0 bases, with 7 bases between the two germline ends. As DNA, the CDR3 is TGTGCCAGCAGCTTAAGGGGGGCAACTAATGAAAAACTGTTTTTT. It encodes CASSLRGATNEKLFF. Combining the CDR3 with reference TRBV11-2 and TRBJ1-4 gives the whole variable domain EAGVAQSPRYKIIEKRQSVAFWCNPISGHATLYWYQQILGQGPKLLIQFQNNGVVDDSQLPKDRFSAERLKGVDSTLKIQPAKLEDSAVYLCASSLRGATNEKLFFGSGTQLSVL.

The chain is built from TRBV29-1 and TRBJ1-6, with D possibly matching TRBD1 (6 bases). V was clipped by 6 bases and J by 10 bases, with 16 bases between them. This CDR3 contains 13 residues. Germline CDR1 SQVTM, CDR2 ANQGSEA. The chain's CDR3 is CSVLDSLGSPLHF. The CDR3 DNA reads as TGCAGCGTACTGGACAGCTTGGGGTCACCCCTCCACTTT.

The chain joins TRBV6-5 to TRBJ1-2; no reliable D call. V shed 4 bases and J shed 5 bases, with 11 bases lying between them. The germline CDR1 and CDR2 sequences are MNHEY and SVGAGI. This CDR3 contains 13 residues. CDR3 in DNA: TGTGCCAGCAGTTTCGACCTAACTTATGGCTACACCTTC. Its protein product is CASSFDLTYGYTF.